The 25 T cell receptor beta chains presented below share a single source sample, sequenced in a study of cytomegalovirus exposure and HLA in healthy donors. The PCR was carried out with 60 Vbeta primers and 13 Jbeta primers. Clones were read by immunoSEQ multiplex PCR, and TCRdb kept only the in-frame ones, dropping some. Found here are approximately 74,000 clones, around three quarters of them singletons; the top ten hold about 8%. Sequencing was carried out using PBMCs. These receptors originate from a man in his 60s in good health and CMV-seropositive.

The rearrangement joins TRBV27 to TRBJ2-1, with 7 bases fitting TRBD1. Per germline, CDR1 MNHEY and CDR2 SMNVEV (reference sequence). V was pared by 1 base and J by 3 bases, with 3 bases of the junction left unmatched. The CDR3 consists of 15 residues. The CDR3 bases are TGTGCCAGCAGTTTATTACAGGGGATCTACAATGAGCAGTTCTTC. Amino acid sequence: CASSLLQGIYNEQFF.

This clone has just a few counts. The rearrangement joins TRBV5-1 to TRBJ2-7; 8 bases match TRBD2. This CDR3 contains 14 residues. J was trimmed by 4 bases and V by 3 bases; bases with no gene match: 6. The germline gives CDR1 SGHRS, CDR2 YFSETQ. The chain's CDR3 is CASSSHGGGYEQYF. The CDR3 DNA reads TGCGCCAGCAGCTCCCACGGGGGGGGGTACGAGCAGTACTTC.

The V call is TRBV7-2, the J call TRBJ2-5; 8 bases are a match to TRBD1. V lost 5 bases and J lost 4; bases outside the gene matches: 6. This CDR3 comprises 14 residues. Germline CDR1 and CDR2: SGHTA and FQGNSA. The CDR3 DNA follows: TGTGCCAGCAGCCGACAGGGGATGGGAGAGACCCAGTACTTC. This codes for CASSRQGMGETQYF.

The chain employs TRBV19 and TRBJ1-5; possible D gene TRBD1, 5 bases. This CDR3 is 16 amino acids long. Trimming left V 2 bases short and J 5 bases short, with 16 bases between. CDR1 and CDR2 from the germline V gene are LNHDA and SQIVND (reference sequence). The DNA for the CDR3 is TGTGCCAGTAGTATAATTCTCCAGGGAGGGTATCAGCCCCAGCATTTT. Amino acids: CASSIILQGGYQPQHF.

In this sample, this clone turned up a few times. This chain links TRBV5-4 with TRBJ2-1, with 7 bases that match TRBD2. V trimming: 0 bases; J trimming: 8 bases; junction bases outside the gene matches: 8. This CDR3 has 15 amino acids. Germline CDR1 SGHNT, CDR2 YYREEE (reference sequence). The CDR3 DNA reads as TGTGCCAGCAGCTTGGTTGGCGCGGGAGTTCATGAGCAGTTCTTC. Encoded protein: CASSLVGAGVHEQFF.

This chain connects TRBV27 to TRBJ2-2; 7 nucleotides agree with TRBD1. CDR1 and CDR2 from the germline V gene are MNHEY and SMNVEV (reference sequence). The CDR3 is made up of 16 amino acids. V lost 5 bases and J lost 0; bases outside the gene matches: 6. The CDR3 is CASSPGTAANTGELFF. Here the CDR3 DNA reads TGTGCCAGCAGTCCCGGGACAGCCGCGAACACCGGGGAGCTGTTTTTT.

The chain's CDR3 is CASRRQGQETQYF. The DNA of the CDR3 is TGTGCCAGCCGACGGCAGGGCCAAGAGACCCAGTACTTC. The V gene is TRBV6-1, the J gene TRBJ2-5, with a weak D call TRBD1 (5 bases). The CDR3 sequence is 13 residues long. Looked up from germline, CDR1 is MNHNS and CDR2 is SASEGT. V lost 8 bases, J lost 1 base, and 11 bases lay in between.

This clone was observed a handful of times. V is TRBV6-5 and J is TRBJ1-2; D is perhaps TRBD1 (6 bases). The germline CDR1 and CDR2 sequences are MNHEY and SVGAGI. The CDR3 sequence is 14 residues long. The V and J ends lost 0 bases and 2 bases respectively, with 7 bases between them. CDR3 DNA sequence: TGTGCCAGCAGTTACTCGGGGGCAAACTATGGCTACACCTTC. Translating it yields CASSYSGANYGYTF.

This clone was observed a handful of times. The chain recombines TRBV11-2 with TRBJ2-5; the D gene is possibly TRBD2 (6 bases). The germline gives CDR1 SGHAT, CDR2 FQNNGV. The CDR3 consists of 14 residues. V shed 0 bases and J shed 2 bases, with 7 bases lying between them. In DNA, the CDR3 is TGTGCCAGCAGCTTAGAGGCGGGGCAAGAGACCCAGTACTTC. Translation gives CASSLEAGQETQYF. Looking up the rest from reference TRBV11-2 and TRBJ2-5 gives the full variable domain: EAGVAQSPRYKIIEKRQSVAFWCNPISGHATLYWYQQILGQGPKLLIQFQNNGVVDDSQLPKDRFSAERLKGVDSTLKIQPAKLEDSAVYLCASSLEAGQETQYFGPGTRLLVL.

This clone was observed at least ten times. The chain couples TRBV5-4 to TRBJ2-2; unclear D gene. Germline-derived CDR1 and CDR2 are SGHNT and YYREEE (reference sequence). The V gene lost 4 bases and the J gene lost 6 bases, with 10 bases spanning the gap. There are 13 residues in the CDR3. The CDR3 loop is CASSLEFPGELFF. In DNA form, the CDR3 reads TGTGCCAGCAGCCTAGAATTCCCCGGGGAGCTGTTTTTT.

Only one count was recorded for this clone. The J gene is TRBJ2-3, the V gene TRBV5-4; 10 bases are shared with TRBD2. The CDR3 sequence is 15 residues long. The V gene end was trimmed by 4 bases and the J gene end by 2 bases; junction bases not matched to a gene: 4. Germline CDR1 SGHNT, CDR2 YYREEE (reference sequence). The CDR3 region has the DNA TGTGCCAGCAGCCCTAGCGGGAGCACCACAGATACGCAGTATTTT. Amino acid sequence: CASSPSGSTTDTQYF.

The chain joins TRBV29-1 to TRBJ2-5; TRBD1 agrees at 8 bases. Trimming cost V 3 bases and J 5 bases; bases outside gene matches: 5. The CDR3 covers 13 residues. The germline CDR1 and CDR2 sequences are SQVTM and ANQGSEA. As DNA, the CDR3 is TGCAGCGTTGAGACAGGGGCTGGGGAGACCCAGTACTTC. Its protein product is CSVETGAGETQYF.

The CDR3 loop reads CASGGGSETQYF. The CDR3 nucleotides are TGCGCCAGCGGTGGCGGGAGCGAGACCCAGTACTTC. The rearrangement uses TRBV5-1 and TRBJ2-5; 7 nucleotides match TRBD2. The germline CDR1 and CDR2 sequences are SGHRS and YFSETQ. This CDR3 is 12 amino acids long. With V trimmed by 7 bases and J by 5 bases, 5 bases remained unmatched.

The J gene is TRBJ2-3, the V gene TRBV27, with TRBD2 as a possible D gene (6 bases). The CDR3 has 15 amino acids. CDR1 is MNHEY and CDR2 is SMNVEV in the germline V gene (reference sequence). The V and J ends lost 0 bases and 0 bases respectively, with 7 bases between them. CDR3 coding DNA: TGTGCCAGCAGTTTATCTGCGGGGAGCACAGATACGCAGTATTTT. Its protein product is CASSLSAGSTDTQYF.

CDR3 DNA sequence: TGCGCCAGCAGCTTAGGAGGGGAACATGGCTACACCTTC. Encoded protein: CASSLGGEHGYTF. The genes are TRBV5-1 and TRBJ1-2; perhaps TRBD1 as D (5 bases). V lost 2 bases, J lost 6 bases, and 11 bases lay in between. CDR3 length equals 13 residues. In germline, CDR1 is SGHRS, CDR2 YFSETQ.

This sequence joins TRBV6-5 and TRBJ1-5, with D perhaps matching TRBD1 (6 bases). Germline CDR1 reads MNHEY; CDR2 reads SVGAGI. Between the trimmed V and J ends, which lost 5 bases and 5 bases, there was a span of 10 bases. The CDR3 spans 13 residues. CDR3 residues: CASSRHRDQPQHF. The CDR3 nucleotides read TGTGCCAGCAGTCGGCACAGGGATCAGCCCCAGCATTTT.

In DNA, the CDR3 is TGTGCCAGCAGTCCCCTAGGGGCGGGGAACAAAAACATTCAGTACTTC. Translating it yields CASSPLGAGNKNIQYF. J is TRBJ2-4 and V is TRBV27; perhaps TRBD2 as D (6 bases). V lost 5 bases to trimming and J lost 3 bases, with 17 bases between them. The CDR3 spans 16 residues. Germline CDR1 is MNHEY and CDR2 is SMNVEV (reference sequence).

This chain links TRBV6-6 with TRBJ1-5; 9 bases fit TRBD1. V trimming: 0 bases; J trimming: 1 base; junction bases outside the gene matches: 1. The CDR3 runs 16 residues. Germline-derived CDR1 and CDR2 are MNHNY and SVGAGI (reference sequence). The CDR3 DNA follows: TGTGCCAGCAGTTACTCGGGACAGGGAAGCAATCAGCCCCAGCATTTT. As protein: CASSYSGQGSNQPQHF.

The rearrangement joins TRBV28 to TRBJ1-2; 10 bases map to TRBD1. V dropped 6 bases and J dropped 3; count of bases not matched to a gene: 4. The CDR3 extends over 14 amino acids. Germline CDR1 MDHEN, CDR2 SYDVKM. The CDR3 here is CASSRGTGDYGYTF. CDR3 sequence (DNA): TGTGCCAGCAGCCGAGGGACAGGGGACTATGGCTACACCTTC.

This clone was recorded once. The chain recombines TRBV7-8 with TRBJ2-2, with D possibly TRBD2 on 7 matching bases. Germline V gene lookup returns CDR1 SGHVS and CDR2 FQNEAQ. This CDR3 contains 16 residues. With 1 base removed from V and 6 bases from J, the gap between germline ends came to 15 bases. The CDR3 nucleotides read TGTGCCAGCAGCTTAGAGGGGGGGATGGGTCCCGGGGAGCTGTTTTTT. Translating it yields CASSLEGGMGPGELFF.

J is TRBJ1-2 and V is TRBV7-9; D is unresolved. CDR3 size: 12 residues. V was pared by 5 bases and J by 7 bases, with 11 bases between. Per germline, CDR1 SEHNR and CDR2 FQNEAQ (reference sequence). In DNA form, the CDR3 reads TGTGCCAGCAGCCCCCTGATAGTTGGCTACACCTTC. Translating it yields CASSPLIVGYTF.

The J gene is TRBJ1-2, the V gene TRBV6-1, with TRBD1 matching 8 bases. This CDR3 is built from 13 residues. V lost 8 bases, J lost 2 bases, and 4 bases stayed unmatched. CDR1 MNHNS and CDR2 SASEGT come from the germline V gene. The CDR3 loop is CASLDRGNYGYTF. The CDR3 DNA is TGTGCCAGCTTAGACAGGGGAAACTATGGCTACACCTTC.

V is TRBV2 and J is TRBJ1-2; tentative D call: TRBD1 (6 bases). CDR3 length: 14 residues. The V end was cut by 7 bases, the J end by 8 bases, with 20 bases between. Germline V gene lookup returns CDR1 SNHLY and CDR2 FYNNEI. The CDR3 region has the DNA TGTGCCAGCACTCTCATGGACAGCCCGTGGGGCTACACCTTC. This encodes CASTLMDSPWGYTF.

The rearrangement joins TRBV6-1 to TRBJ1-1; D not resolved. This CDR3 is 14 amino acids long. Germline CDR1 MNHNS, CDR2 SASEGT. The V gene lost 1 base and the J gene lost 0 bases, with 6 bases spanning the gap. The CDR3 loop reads CASSEGQMNTEAFF. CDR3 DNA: TGTGCCAGCAGTGAAGGGCAGATGAACACTGAAGCTTTCTTT.

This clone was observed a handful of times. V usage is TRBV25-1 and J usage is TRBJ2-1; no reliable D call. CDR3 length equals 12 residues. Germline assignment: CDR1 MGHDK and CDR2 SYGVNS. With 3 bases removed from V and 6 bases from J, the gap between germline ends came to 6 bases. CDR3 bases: TGTGCCAGCAGTGAGAGAATCAATGAGCAGTTCTTC. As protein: CASSERINEQFF.